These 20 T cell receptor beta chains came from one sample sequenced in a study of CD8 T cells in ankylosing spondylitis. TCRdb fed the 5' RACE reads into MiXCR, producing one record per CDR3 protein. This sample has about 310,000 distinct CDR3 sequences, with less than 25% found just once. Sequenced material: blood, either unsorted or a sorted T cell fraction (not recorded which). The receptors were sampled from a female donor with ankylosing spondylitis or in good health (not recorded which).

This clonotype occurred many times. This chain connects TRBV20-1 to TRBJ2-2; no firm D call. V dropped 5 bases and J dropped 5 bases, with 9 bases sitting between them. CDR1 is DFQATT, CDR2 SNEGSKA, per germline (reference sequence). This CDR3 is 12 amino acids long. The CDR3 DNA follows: TGCAGTGCTGCCCCAAGGACCGGGGAGCTGTTTTTT. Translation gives CSAAPRTGELFF.

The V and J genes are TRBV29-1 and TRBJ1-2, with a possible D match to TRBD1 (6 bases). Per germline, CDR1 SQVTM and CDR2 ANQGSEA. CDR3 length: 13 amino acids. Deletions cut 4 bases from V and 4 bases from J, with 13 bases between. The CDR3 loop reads CSVGSGAGYGYTF. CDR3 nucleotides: TGCAGCGTTGGTTCAGGGGCCGGCTATGGCTACACCTTC.

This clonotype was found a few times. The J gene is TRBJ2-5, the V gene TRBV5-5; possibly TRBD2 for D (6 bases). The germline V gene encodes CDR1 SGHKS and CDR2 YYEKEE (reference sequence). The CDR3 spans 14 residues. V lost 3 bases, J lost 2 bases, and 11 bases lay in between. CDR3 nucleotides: TGTGCCAGCAGCTCACGACTAGTACAAGAGACCCAGTACTTC. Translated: CASSSRLVQETQYF.

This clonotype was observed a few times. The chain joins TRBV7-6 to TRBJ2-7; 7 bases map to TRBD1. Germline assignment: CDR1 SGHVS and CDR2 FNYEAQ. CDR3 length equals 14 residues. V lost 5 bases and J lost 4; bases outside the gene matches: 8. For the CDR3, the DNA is TGTGCCAGCAGCATGCCCGGGACAGCATACGAGCAGTACTTC. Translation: CASSMPGTAYEQYF. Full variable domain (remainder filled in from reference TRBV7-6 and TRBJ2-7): GAGVSQSPRYKVTKRGQDVALRCDPISGHVSLYWYRQALGQGPEFLTYFNYEAQQDKSGLPNDRFSAERPEGSISTLTIQRTEQRDSAMYRCASSMPGTAYEQYFGPGTRLTVT.

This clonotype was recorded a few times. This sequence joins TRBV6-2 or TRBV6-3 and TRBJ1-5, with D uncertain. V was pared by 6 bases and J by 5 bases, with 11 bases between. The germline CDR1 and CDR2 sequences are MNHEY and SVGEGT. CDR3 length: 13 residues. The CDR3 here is CASRVGKDQPQHF. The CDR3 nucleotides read TGTGCCAGCAGAGTGGGGAAGGATCAGCCCCAGCATTTT.

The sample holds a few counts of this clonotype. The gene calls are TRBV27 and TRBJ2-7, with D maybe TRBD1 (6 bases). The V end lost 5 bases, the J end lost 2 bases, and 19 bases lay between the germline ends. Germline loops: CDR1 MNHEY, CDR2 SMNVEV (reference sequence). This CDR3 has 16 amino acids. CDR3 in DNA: TGTGCCAGCAGTCAGGGGACGGGCCCTTCGCCCTACGAGCAGTACTTC. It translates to CASSQGTGPSPYEQYF.

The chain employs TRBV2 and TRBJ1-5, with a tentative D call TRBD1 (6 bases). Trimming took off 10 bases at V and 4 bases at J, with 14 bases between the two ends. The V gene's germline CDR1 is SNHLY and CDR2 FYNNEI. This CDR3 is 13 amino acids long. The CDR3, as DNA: TGTGCCATTCGACAGGATCTGAATCAGCCCCAGCATTTT. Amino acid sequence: CAIRQDLNQPQHF.

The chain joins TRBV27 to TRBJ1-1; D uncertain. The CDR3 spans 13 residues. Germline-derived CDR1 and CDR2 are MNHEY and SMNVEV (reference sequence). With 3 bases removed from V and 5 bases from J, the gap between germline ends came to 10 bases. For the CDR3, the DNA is TGTGCCAGCAGTTTGTATAGGGATACTGAAGCTTTCTTT. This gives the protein CASSLYRDTEAFF.

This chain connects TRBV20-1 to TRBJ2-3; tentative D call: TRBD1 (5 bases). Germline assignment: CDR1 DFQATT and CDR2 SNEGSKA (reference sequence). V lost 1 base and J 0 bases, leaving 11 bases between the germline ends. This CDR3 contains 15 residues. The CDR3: CSARVGLTSTDTQYF. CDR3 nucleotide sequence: TGCAGTGCTAGAGTGGGGCTTACTAGCACAGATACGCAGTATTTT.

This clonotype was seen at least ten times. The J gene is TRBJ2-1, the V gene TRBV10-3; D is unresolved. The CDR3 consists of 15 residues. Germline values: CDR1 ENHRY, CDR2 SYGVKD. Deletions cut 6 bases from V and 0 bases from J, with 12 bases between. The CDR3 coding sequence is TGTGCCATCAGCGACACGGGCAGCTCCTACAATGAGCAGTTCTTC. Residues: CAISDTGSSYNEQFF.

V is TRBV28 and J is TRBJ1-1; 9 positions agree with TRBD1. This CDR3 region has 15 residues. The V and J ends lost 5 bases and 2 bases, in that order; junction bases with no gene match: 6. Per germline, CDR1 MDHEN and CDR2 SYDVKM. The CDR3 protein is CASSRQGVGNTEAFF. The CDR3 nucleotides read TGTGCCAGCAGTCGACAGGGGGTGGGAAACACTGAAGCTTTCTTT.

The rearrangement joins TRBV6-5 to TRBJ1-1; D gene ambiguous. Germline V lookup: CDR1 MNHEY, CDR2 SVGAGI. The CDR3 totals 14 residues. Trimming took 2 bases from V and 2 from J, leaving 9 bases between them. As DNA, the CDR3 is TGTGCCAGCAGTTACGACCCACCAAACACTGAAGCTTTCTTT. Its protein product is CASSYDPPNTEAFF.

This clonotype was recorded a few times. In DNA, the CDR3 is TGTGCCAGCAGTCATTACGAGGGGGGATACGAGCAGTACTTC. The encoded protein is CASSHYEGGYEQYF. This chain uses TRBV7-2 with TRBJ2-7; tentatively, D is TRBD1 or TRBD2 (6 bases each). Germline CDR1 reads SGHTA; CDR2 reads FQGNSA. The CDR3 spans 14 residues. Trimming cost V 6 bases and J 4 bases, with 16 bases left between them.

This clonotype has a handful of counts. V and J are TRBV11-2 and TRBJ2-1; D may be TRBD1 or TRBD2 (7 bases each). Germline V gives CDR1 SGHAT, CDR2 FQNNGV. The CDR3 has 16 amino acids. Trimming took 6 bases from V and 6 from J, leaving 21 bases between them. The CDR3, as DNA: TGTGCCAGCAGTTTTCAGCGGGGACAGCATTTCAATGAGCAGTTCTTC. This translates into CASSFQRGQHFNEQFF.

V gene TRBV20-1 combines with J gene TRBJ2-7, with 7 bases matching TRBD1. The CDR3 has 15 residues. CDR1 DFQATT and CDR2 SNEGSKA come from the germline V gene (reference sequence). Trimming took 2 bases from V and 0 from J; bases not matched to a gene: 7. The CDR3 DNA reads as TGCAGTGCTAGACTTTGGACAGGAAGCTCCTACGAGCAGTACTTC. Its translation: CSARLWTGSSYEQYF.

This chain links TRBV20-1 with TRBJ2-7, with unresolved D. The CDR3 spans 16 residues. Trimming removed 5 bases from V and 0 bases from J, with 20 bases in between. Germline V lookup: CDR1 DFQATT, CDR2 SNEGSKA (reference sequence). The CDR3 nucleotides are TGCAGTGCTTCCTCAGATGCTCTGACCTTCTCCTACGAGCAGTACTTC. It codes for CSASSDALTFSYEQYF.

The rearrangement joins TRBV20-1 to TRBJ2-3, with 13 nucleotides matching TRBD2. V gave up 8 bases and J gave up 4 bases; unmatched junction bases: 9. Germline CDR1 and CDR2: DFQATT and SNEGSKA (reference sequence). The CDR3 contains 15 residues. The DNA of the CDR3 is TGCAGTCCGGATGGGACTAGCGGGAAGTCAGATACGCAGTATTTT. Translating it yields CSPDGTSGKSDTQYF.

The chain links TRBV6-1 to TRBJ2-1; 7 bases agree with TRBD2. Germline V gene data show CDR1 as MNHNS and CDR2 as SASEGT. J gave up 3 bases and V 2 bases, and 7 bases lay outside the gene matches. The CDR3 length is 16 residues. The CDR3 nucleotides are TGTGCCAGCAGTGAACAACCAGCGGGAAACTACAATGAGCAGTTCTTC. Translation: CASSEQPAGNYNEQFF.

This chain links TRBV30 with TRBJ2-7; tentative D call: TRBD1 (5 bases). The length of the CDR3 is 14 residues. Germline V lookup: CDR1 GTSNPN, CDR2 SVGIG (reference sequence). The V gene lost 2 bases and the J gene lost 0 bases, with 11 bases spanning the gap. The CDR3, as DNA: TGTGCCTGGAGTAGGCAGGGTAGCTCCTACGAGCAGTACTTC. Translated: CAWSRQGSSYEQYF.

For the CDR3, the DNA is TGTGCCAGCTCCCCCACAGAGTCCAGGGATGGCTACACCTTC. Its translation: CASSPTESRDGYTF. The chain combines TRBV18 with TRBJ1-2, with D possibly matching TRBD1 (5 bases). Germline V gene data show CDR1 as KGHSH and CDR2 as LQKENI. Trimming stripped 6 bases from V and 6 bases from J, with 17 bases between. This CDR3 spans 14 amino acids.